This paragraph covers one TCR beta chain sequence. Methods used by the authors: The authors estimated nucleated cell counts from reference gene primer amplification. The assay was immunoSEQ multiplex PCR, and TCRdb's table has in-frame clones only and misses some. That table furnishes V, J and clone size, whereas the DNA furnished D and trimming. This table holds about 120,000 clones, around 90% found once. This sample was taken from a study of blood T cell repertoires in COVID-19. About the research overall: The United States, Italy and Spain were the sources of the acute and convalescent COVID-19 samples. The cDNA or gDNA used as material had been derived from T cells, B-cell-depleted T cells, or PBMCs.

The TCR was taken from a human donor in a cohort sampled during active COVID-19. Sequencing used peripheral blood.

The CDR3 region is CASSTEQAGITNTGELFF. In nucleotides, the CDR3 is TGTGCCAGCAGTACCGAACAAGCGGGAATTACGAACACCGGGGAGCTGTTTTTT. J is TRBJ2-2 and V is TRBV28; 7 nucleotides line up with TRBD2. J was trimmed by 0 bases and V by 5 bases; bases with no gene match: 12. The CDR3 totals 18 residues. CDR1 and CDR2 from the germline V gene are MDHEN and SYDVKM.